These 22 T cell receptor beta chains came from one sample sequenced in a study of T cell clones after liver transplantation. Here immunoSEQ multiplex PCR was the method, and the copy in TCRdb shows in-frame clones only, minus some. This sample has about 80,000 clones, with about 82% found just once. The sample consisted of CD4+ T cells from blood, taken 46 months after liver transplant. Receptors originate from a human patient who received a liver transplant. Some of the T cells might come from the graft donor.

By sample fraction, this clone is medium-sized (0.01 to 0.1%). The gene calls are TRBV4-2 and TRBJ1-2; possible D gene TRBD1, 6 bases. V lost 3 bases and J 1 base, leaving 24 bases between the germline ends. This CDR3 has 19 residues. The V gene's germline CDR1 is LGHNA and CDR2 YNFKEQ. Here the CDR3 reads CASSQGTGTSRLLNYGYTF. In DNA, the CDR3 is TGTGCCAGCAGCCAGGGAACGGGGACAAGTCGCCTCCTTAACTATGGCTACACCTTC.

The chain links TRBV11-2 to TRBJ2-7; TRBD2 matches at 9 bases. The junction had 15 bases not matched to a gene; V was cut back by 3 bases and J by 6 bases. CDR3 length: 17 amino acids. CDR1 SGHAT and CDR2 FQNNGV come from the germline V gene. The CDR3 nucleotides are TGTGCCAGCAGCTTCCTGCCGAGGGGTAGCGGGAGATTCGAGCAGTACTTC. Translated: CASSFLPRGSGRFEQYF.

The chain recombines TRBV11-3 with TRBJ2-2; 15 bases align to TRBD2. Germline values: CDR1 SGHNT, CDR2 YENEEA. Trimming removed 4 bases from V and 4 bases from J; junction bases left unmatched: 4. The CDR3 is made up of 17 amino acids. CDR3 sequence (DNA): TGTGCCAGCAGCTCGGGACTAGCGGGAGGTGGCACCGGGGAGCTGTTTTTT. This encodes CASSSGLAGGGTGELFF.

The CDR3 is CASSLDLGQGEDEQYF. CDR3 coding DNA: TGTGCCAGCAGCCTGGACTTGGGACAGGGGGAGGACGAGCAGTACTTC. The J gene is TRBJ2-7, the V gene TRBV5-5, with 11 nucleotides matching TRBD1. There are 16 residues in the CDR3. CDR1 is SGHKS, CDR2 YYEKEE, per germline (reference sequence). J gave up 5 bases and V 4 bases, and 11 bases lay outside the gene matches.

The gene calls are TRBV6-6 and TRBJ2-5, with 13 positions matching TRBD2. CDR3 size: 16 residues. V trimming: 6 bases; J trimming: 7 bases; junction bases outside the gene matches: 11. Germline V CDR1 and CDR2: MNHNY, SVGAGI (reference sequence). CDR3 residues: CASRPQLAGGGGTQYF. In nucleotides, the CDR3 is TGTGCCAGCAGACCCCAACTAGCGGGGGGGGGCGGGACCCAGTACTTC.

The chain employs TRBV5-1 and TRBJ1-2; 8 bases agree with TRBD1. From germline, CDR1 is SGHRS and CDR2 YFSETQ. This CDR3 comprises 17 residues. With 2 bases clipped from V and 2 bases from J, the junction kept 11 bases outside the gene matches. The CDR3 bases are TGCGCCAGCAGCTTTTGGACAGGGAGGGTACCCAACTATGGCTACACCTTC. Translating gives CASSFWTGRVPNYGYTF.

The J gene is TRBJ2-3, the V gene TRBV2; TRBD2 matches at 14 bases. The CDR3 runs 17 residues. Germline CDR1 is SNHLY and CDR2 is FYNNEI. Trimming took 1 base from V and 6 from J; bases not matched to a gene: 6. CDR3 coding DNA: TGTGCCAGCAGTGAAGGGACTAGCGGGAGGCGCTCGGATACGCAGTATTTT. Translating it yields CASSEGTSGRRSDTQYF. Filled out from reference TRBV2 and TRBJ2-3, the complete variable domain reads EPEVTQTPSHQVTQMGQEVILRCVPISNHLYFYWYRQILGQKVEFLVSFYNNEISEKSEIFDDQFSVERPDGSNFTLKIRSTKLEDSAMYFCASSEGTSGRRSDTQYFGPGTRLTVL.

This clone was observed a few times. The V gene is TRBV6-1, the J gene TRBJ2-7, with D unresolved. The CDR3 covers 15 residues. Germline CDR1 reads MNHNS; CDR2 reads SASEGT. Trimming removed 4 bases from V and 5 bases from J, with 18 bases in between. This CDR3 reads CASSGGPLRSHEQYF. The DNA for the CDR3 is TGTGCCAGCAGTGGGGGTCCTCTCCGGTCCCACGAGCAGTACTTC.

The V and J genes are TRBV9 and TRBJ2-2; no clear D. CDR1 SGDLS and CDR2 YYNGEE come from the germline V gene. V was shortened by 7 bases and J by 5 bases, with 12 bases between the two germline ends. This CDR3 comprises 13 residues. The CDR3 nucleotides read TGTGCCAGCGCGCTTGGGCTAACCGGGGAGCTGTTTTTT. Translation gives CASALGLTGELFF.

V and J are TRBV27 and TRBJ2-7, with 11 bases identical to TRBD1. Germline CDR1 is MNHEY and CDR2 is SMNVEV (reference sequence). The CDR3 is 15 amino acids. V lost 10 bases, J lost 2 bases, and 10 bases stayed unmatched. Written as DNA, the CDR3 is TGTGCCACCCTTGCCAGGGACAGGGGGGCCTACGAGCAGTACTTC. It specifies CATLARDRGAYEQYF.

The rearrangement uses TRBV2 and TRBJ1-1; D unresolved. The V end was cut by 4 bases, the J end by 5 bases, with 23 bases between. The CDR3 runs 17 residues. Germline-derived CDR1 and CDR2 are SNHLY and FYNNEI. The CDR3, as DNA: TGTGCCAGCAGTGCCTCCCCCACGTTGTTAGATTGGACTGAAGCTTTCTTT. Translation: CASSASPTLLDWTEAFF.

This clone was counted a few times. V gene TRBV4-1 combines with J gene TRBJ2-1; 8 bases are a match to TRBD2. Germline assignment: CDR1 MGHRA and CDR2 YSYEKL. The junction had 17 bases not matched to a gene; V was cut back by 1 base and J by 6 bases. This CDR3 has 19 residues. CDR3 sequence (DNA): TGCGCCAGCAGCCAAGCCTACTTCCCAACCGGGACTAGGAGCAATGAGCAGTTCTTC. This gives the protein CASSQAYFPTGTRSNEQFF.

The V gene is TRBV5-1, the J gene TRBJ2-6; unclear D gene. The germline V and J ends were trimmed by 0 bases and 2 bases, with 12 bases remaining between them. CDR1 SGHRS and CDR2 YFSETQ come from the germline V gene. The CDR3 is 17 amino acids. CDR3 DNA: TGCGCCAGCAGCTTGGTGGGCACGTTGGCTGGGGCCAACGTCCTGACTTTC. Translation gives CASSLVGTLAGANVLTF.

The chain joins TRBV4-1 to TRBJ2-2; no clear D. The CDR3 covers 16 residues. Germline V lookup: CDR1 MGHRA, CDR2 YSYEKL. Between the trimmed V and J ends, which lost 1 base and 3 bases, there was a span of 12 bases. The CDR3: CASSQVHTSDTGELFF. For the CDR3, the DNA is TGCGCCAGCAGCCAAGTGCACACTTCAGACACCGGGGAGCTGTTTTTT.

In its sample, this clone was seen once. The rearrangement links TRBV4-2 to TRBJ2-1, with 13 positions matching TRBD2. The CDR3 consists of 17 residues. V gave up 0 bases and J gave up 3 bases; unmatched junction bases: 2. CDR1 and CDR2 from the germline V gene are LGHNA and YNFKEQ. The CDR3 region has the DNA TGTGCCAGCAGCCAAGACGGACTAGCGGGAGACTACAATGAGCAGTTCTTC. This translates into CASSQDGLAGDYNEQFF.

This chain links TRBV5-1 with TRBJ2-1, with D unclear. CDR3 size: 15 residues. CDR1 is SGHRS, CDR2 YFSETQ, per germline. Trimming stripped 2 bases from V and 0 bases from J, with 9 bases between. DNA of the CDR3: TGCGCCAGCAGCTTACTCCAGAGCTCCTACAATGAGCAGTTCTTC. It translates to CASSLLQSSYNEQFF. The full variable domain, rest sourced from reference TRBV5-1 and TRBJ2-1, is KAGVTQTPRYLIKTRGQQVTLSCSPISGHRSVSWYQQTPGQGLQFLFEYFSETQRNKGNFPGRFSGRQFSNSRSEMNVSTLELGDSALYLCASSLLQSSYNEQFFGPGTRLTVL.

The sample holds one count of this clone. This rearrangement joins TRBV2 to TRBJ2-1; D perhaps matches TRBD1 (5 bases). V lost 6 bases, J lost 5 bases, and 11 bases lay in between. The CDR3 runs to 13 residues. In germline, CDR1 is SNHLY, CDR2 FYNNEI. The CDR3 DNA reads as TGTGCCAGCAGCCGACAGATTAACAATGAGCAGTTCTTC. It yields the protein CASSRQINNEQFF.

DNA of the CDR3: TGCGCCAGCAGCTTGGACGGGCGGAACACTGAAGCTTTCTTT. Protein product: CASSLDGRNTEAFF. This sequence joins TRBV5-1 and TRBJ1-1; D remains ambiguous. CDR1 and CDR2 from the germline V gene are SGHRS and YFSETQ. Between the trimmed V and J ends, which lost 0 bases and 1 base, there was a span of 7 bases. This CDR3 region has 14 residues.

This clone has a single count. The genes are TRBV30 and TRBJ2-1; 14 bases match TRBD2. This CDR3 is built from 15 residues. The germline gives CDR1 GTSNPN, CDR2 SVGIG (reference sequence). V lost 3 bases, J lost 7 bases, and 5 bases stayed unmatched. The CDR3 coding sequence is TGTGCCTGGAGGGGACTAGCGGGAGTGTCGAATGAGCAGTTCTTC. This gives the protein CAWRGLAGVSNEQFF.

The V call is TRBV5-4, the J call TRBJ1-3, with 7 bases fitting TRBD1. The CDR3 consists of 15 residues. V was pared by 0 bases and J by 4 bases, with 4 bases of the junction left unmatched. The V gene's germline CDR1 is SGHNT and CDR2 YYREEE (reference sequence). The CDR3, as DNA: TGTGCCAGCAGCTTGGGTTCAGGGGGAGGAAACACCATATATTTT. Its translation is CASSLGSGGGNTIYF.

In regard to this clone: Other nucleotide sequences in the sample specify the same CDR3. V is TRBV6-1 and J is TRBJ2-1; 10 nucleotides match TRBD2. V lost 6 bases and J lost 4; bases outside the gene matches: 3. Germline CDR1 is MNHNS and CDR2 is SASEGT. This CDR3 contains 14 residues. The CDR3 here is CASSGLAAYNEQFF. The CDR3 DNA is TGTGCCAGCAGCGGACTAGCGGCTTACAATGAGCAGTTCTTC.

The CDR3 loop reads CASSTQGETQYF. In DNA, the CDR3 is TGTGCCAGCAGTACTCAGGGGGAGACCCAGTACTTC. The V gene is TRBV6-5, the J gene TRBJ2-5; perhaps TRBD1 as D (6 bases). Germline-derived CDR1 and CDR2 are MNHEY and SVGAGI. The V and J ends lost 5 bases and 5 bases respectively, with 9 bases between them. The CDR3 contains 12 residues.